One and the same sample provided the 13 T cell receptor beta chains below, sequenced in a study of regulatory T cells in long-lasting Graves disease. Arm-PCR of CDR3 regions and iRepertoire HTBI primers were used to build TCR beta libraries. TCRdb re-derived calls from the multiplex PCR reads in MiXCR, one entry per CDR3 protein. Of a few hundred thousand distinct CDR3 sequences listed, around 22% were seen once; the top ten hold approximately 25%. The time point here: persistent/refractory GD, antithyroid drugs over 5 years with positive TRAb. RNA isolated from PBMCs was used to make the TCR library. Sequenced here: peripheral blood mononuclear cells (PBMCs), sampled when the disease was refractory, from a patient treated with antithyroid drugs. The origin of the receptors is a female donor with Graves disease.

This clonotype has more than one count but fewer than ten. The chain carries TRBV4-1 and TRBJ2-7; 7 bases are shared with TRBD2. Germline lookup yields CDR1 MGHRA and CDR2 YSYEKL. J gave up 2 bases and V 1 base, and 5 bases lay outside the gene matches. The CDR3 loop spans 15 amino acids. DNA for the CDR3: TGCGCCAGCAGCCAAGTGCCTAGCGGCACCTACGAGCAGTACTTC. This sequence encodes CASSQVPSGTYEQYF.

The chain joins TRBV29-1 to TRBJ2-5, with 8 positions matching TRBD2. In germline, CDR1 is SQVTM, CDR2 ANQGSEA. This CDR3 region has 15 residues. V lost 4 bases, J lost 2 bases, and 9 bases stayed unmatched. The CDR3 reads CSVGRGTSPQETQYF. As DNA, the CDR3 is TGCAGCGTTGGACGAGGGACTAGTCCTCAAGAGACCCAGTACTTC.

The rearrangement links TRBV30 to TRBJ1-2; 10 nucleotides agree with TRBD1. The germline V gene has CDR1 GTSNPN and CDR2 SVGIG (reference sequence). The V gene end was trimmed by 4 bases and the J gene end by 4 bases; junction bases not matched to a gene: 18. The CDR3 covers 18 residues. The CDR3 protein is CAWTSRDRGPRYSYGYTF. The CDR3, as DNA: TGTGCCTGGACGTCTCGGGACAGGGGCCCTCGATATAGCTATGGCTACACCTTC.

This clonotype was seen a handful of times. The chain links TRBV12-3 or TRBV12-4 to TRBJ2-4; weak D call: TRBD1 (5 bases). The CDR3 is made up of 15 amino acids. V lost 2 bases and J lost 3, with 11 bases in between. CDR3 in DNA: TGTGCCAGCAGTTTATTCCAGGGCGTCAAAAACATTCAGTACTTC. Protein: CASSLFQGVKNIQYF.

V gene TRBV30 combines with J gene TRBJ1-1, with D maybe TRBD1 (5 bases). The CDR3 is 12 amino acids. Germline assignment: CDR1 GTSNPN and CDR2 SVGIG (reference sequence). Trimming pared 2 bases from V and 12 bases from J, leaving 16 bases between. The CDR3 DNA reads as TGTGCCTGGAGTTCAGGGTCCCTTCGAACTTTCTTT. Its protein product is CAWSSGSLRTFF.

Only a few counts were recorded for this clonotype. Here the CDR3 DNA reads TGTGCCAGCAGCCAAGATACTAGCGGGAGTCTCGAGCAGTTCTTC. This gives the protein CASSQDTSGSLEQFF. The chain employs TRBV14 and TRBJ2-1, with 11 nucleotides matching TRBD2. Per the germline V gene, CDR1 is SGHDN and CDR2 is FVKESK. Trimming at V came to 0 bases and at J to 10 bases, leaving 5 bases not matched to a gene. The CDR3 extends over 15 amino acids. Supplemented by reference TRBV14 and TRBJ2-1, the full variable domain reads EAGVTQFPSHSVIEKGQTVTLRCDPISGHDNLYWYRRVMGKEIKFLLHFVKESKQDESGMPNNRFLAERTGGTYSTLKVQPAELEDSGVYFCASSQDTSGSLEQFFGPGTRLTVL.

The V gene is TRBV29-1, the J gene TRBJ1-1, with D uncertain. Between the trimmed V and J ends, which lost 5 bases and 1 base, there was a span of 20 bases. The germline V gene has CDR1 SQVTM and CDR2 ANQGSEA. CDR3 length: 16 amino acids. Here the CDR3 DNA reads TGCAGCGTTCTCTCTTCGTACCGGCTCACGAACACTGAAGCTTTCTTT. Translation gives CSVLSSYRLTNTEAFF. Full variable domain (rest looked up from reference TRBV29-1 and TRBJ1-1): SAVISQKPSRDICQRGTSLTIQCQVDSQVTMMFWYRQQPGQSLTLIATANQGSEATYESGFVIDKFPISRPNLTFSTLTVSNMSPEDSSIYLCSVLSSYRLTNTEAFFGQGTRLTVV.

This clonotype came up many times. The chain links TRBV5-5 to TRBJ1-1, with D hard to call. Germline lookup yields CDR1 SGHKS and CDR2 YYEKEE (reference sequence). The V and J ends lost 0 bases and 5 bases respectively, with 11 bases between them. This CDR3 is built from 14 residues. The CDR3 is CASSLGAWETEAFF. As DNA, the CDR3 is TGTGCCAGCAGCTTGGGAGCTTGGGAGACTGAAGCTTTCTTT.

Ten or more counts support this clonotype. The chain links TRBV10-3 to TRBJ1-1; D unresolved. Per the germline V gene, CDR1 is ENHRY and CDR2 is SYGVKD. The CDR3 contains 17 residues. Trimming stripped 0 bases from V and 1 base from J, with 15 bases between. The CDR3 reads CAISESPVVATNTEAFF. CDR3 coding DNA: TGTGCCATCAGTGAGTCACCTGTGGTGGCGACGAACACTGAAGCTTTCTTT.

The chain employs TRBV29-1 and TRBJ2-7; D is unclear. V was shortened by 4 bases and J by 7 bases, with 11 bases between the two germline ends. The germline V gene has CDR1 SQVTM and CDR2 ANQGSEA. This CDR3 is built from 11 residues. CDR3 coding DNA: TGCAGCGTTGTTAATCCTAGGGAGCAGTACTTC. It translates to CSVVNPREQYF.

This clonotype turned up a few times. This sequence joins TRBV27 and TRBJ2-5; D is perhaps TRBD1 (8 bases). CDR3 length: 15 residues. Germline V gene lookup returns CDR1 MNHEY and CDR2 SMNVEV (reference sequence). The V end lost 6 bases, the J end lost 5 bases, and 19 bases lay between the germline ends. The CDR3 loop is CASRRRTGREETQYF. Here the CDR3 DNA reads TGTGCCAGCAGACGACGGACAGGGCGGGAGGAGACCCAGTACTTC.

This chain uses TRBV18 with TRBJ1-1; D may be TRBD1 (5 bases). The germline V gene encodes CDR1 KGHSH and CDR2 LQKENI. The CDR3 is 15 residues long. V dropped 4 bases and J dropped 4 bases, with 16 bases sitting between them. In DNA form, the CDR3 reads TGTGCCAGCTCACGCGCCCAATGGGGGGGCACTGAAGCTTTCTTT. It yields the protein CASSRAQWGGTEAFF.

On this clonotype: A junction end diverges from the germline sequence, so it may reflect a read error. V gene TRBV7-7 combines with J gene TRBJ2-2; 11 bases are shared with TRBD2. The CDR3 loop spans 16 amino acids. CDR1 is SSHAT and CDR2 is FNYEAQ in the germline V gene (reference sequence). This chain's CDR3 is CASSLALAGVTGELFF. Here the CDR3 DNA reads TGTGCTAGCAGCTTAGCACTAGCGGGAGTCACCGGGGAGCTGTTTTTT.